This T cell receptor (beta chain) was captured by sequencing in a study of cytomegalovirus exposure and HLA in healthy donors (dated by TCRdb to about 2017). A note on the overall study: An earlier analysis of 550 to 700 of the donors reported 276 Gb of sequence data and approximately 110 million unique TCR beta sequences from around 200 million T cells. HLA typing included class I and class II loci at four-digit resolution. To study patterns of TCR occurrence, a later analysis re-analyzed previously published TCR beta repertoires from under 750 donors and added high-resolution HLA genotyping. To predict cytomegalovirus infection status, the study brought together high-throughput TCR immunosequencing, statistical association of individual TCRs with disease status, and machine learning. In the later analysis, no new phenotypic data were used to find candidate immune exposures; instead, reliance was placed on TCR beta sequences and their occurrence across donors. Five DR-DQ haplotypes were handled as single units for association and clustering, since linkage in the cohort was strong. The study aimed to test whether signatures of past pathogen exposure could be identified by cataloging public T cell receptors. An early release that covered more than 550 HLA-typed donors contained about 300 gigabases of sequencing data and roughly 84 million unique TCR sequences. The T cell repertoires of some 700 subjects were profiled by immunosequencing and related to cytomegalovirus serostatus. In a later genetic analysis, genome-wide SNP genotypes for about 55% of the 666 donors were used, and that subset was treated as a discovery cohort. Of the approximately 400 genotyped donors, 75% to 85% were placed in the genetic ancestry cluster associated with self-reported Caucasian donors. On average, roughly 250,000 unique TCR beta nucleotide sequences were sequenced per donor among 300 to 500 genotyped donors of the cohort, with roughly 18% of those sequences being non-productive. To decide whether each TCR beta V gene segment behaved as functional or pseudogenic, an earlier analysis of 587 of the donors relied on high-throughput TCR beta sequencing. Typing coverage differed by locus: A, B, C, DRB1 and DQB1 were typed in about 629-630 donors, DQA1 in about 500, DPA1 in approximately 610, and DPB1 in just under 490. Along with the approximately 700-subject first cohort, a separate validation cohort of around 110 different subjects was used. Donor age, sex, ethnicity and CMV serostatus were compiled together with the repertoire data. Every discovery cohort repertoire had been produced on one sequencing platform. The full study reports these points: V-gene and J-gene trimming of TCR beta chains was associated with a missense DCLRE1C variant in a later genetic analysis, and the association was replicated in an independent cohort. The study gave a list of about 160 TCR beta chains associated with cytomegalovirus. According to a later analysis, TCR association rates differed among HLA loci, with DRB1 alleles showing the most associated TCRs and HLA-C alleles showing the fewest. In vitro tests confirmed that a few of the cytomegalovirus-associated TCR beta chains recognize cytomegalovirus antigens. In an earlier analysis of a few hundred of the donors, most TCR beta V segments were observed in productive rearrangements about 87% or about 30% of the time, broadly matching IMGT annotations. While some public TCRs were present in many individuals, most TCR sequences turned up only very rarely across donors. Because the 87-base-pair reads could not distinguish some IMGT-functional V segments, including TRBV6-2 and TRBV6-3, those segments were excluded. In a later analysis, HLA-associated TCR beta chains showed more clonal expansion and lower generation probabilities than non-associated chains that were equally common. According to a later analysis, parvovirus B19, influenza, CMV and Epstein-Barr virus appeared linked to several top co-occurrence clusters. CMV serostatus was the only immune exposure information available for the cohort. Because some donors lacked HLA typing at each locus, the association tests relied only on the typed subset. It was suggested by the authors that the approach could potentially be generalized to other disease states and immunological phenotypes. The presence/absence analyses assumed that sequencing depth was roughly uniform across donors, and that assumption may not be true. In a later analysis, most CMV-associated TCR beta chains were found to appear HLA-restricted, with HLA associations seemingly driven largely by CMV exposure. A further reported finding was that TCR beta sequences accurately predicted the HLA-A and HLA-B alleles for most subjects in the first cohort. Strong co-occurrence of HLA alleles, especially DR and DQ, made assigning TCR associations to individual alleles difficult. A cluster of highly shared sequence variants was judged likely to represent a technical artifact of the sequencing pipeline. In a later genetic analysis, fewer N-insertions in productive TCRs were reported among donors in an Asian-associated ancestry cluster than the roughly 640-donor mean. Specific HLA alleles were associated with around 18,000 TCR beta sequences at a false discovery rate of 0.05 in a later analysis. This cohort had only TCR beta chains sequenced, and the lack of alpha or paired-chain data limited which features could be detected. Correlated functional status among segregating V segments might be attributable to linkage disequilibrium, but an unknown experimental factor could not be ruled out. Cytomegalovirus status was reported to be diagnosed by the classifier with high specificity and sensitivity in both the original and validation cohorts. Because counts were too low, about 18 rarely observed V segments, including chromosome 9 orphons, were excluded from the earlier analysis of under 650 of the donors.

This clone was detected once. Its antigen is unknown. One base away there is no much larger clone; base qualities are not given. The cohort consisted of 600 or so healthy bone marrow donors. At the time of sampling, every cohort member was nominally healthy, though immune exposures that went unrecorded were likely present. The donor was CMV seronegative and belonged to the group of 350 to 400 seronegative cohort members. A peripheral blood sample was collected from each donor, and TCR beta sequencing was performed on peripheral blood mononuclear cells. The Qiagen DNeasy Blood Extraction Kit was used to extract genomic DNA from the blood cell samples. Libraries were prepared through the immunoSEQ multiplex PCR assay. The multiplex PCR relied on a mix of 60 forward primers for TCR Vbeta segments and 13 reverse primers for TCR Jbeta segments. Amplification of the CDR3 region of rearranged TCR beta genes was performed with a multiplex PCR assay on genomic DNA. Amplified TCR beta libraries were sequenced as 87-base-pair reads on the Illumina HiSeq System. On the study's bioinformatics: A later analysis counted about 82 million unique TCR beta chains across the roughly 700 repertoires, and some 12 million of these chains were shared by at least two donors. Raw reads were error-corrected and collapsed into unique sequences by a nearest-neighbor algorithm in which closely related sequences were merged to remove PCR and sequencing errors. CDR3 sequences were aligned to IMGT reference sequences to assign V, D and J gene segments. For a sequence to be retained, a match of at least six nucleotides was required to both a V gene segment and a J gene segment. A rearrangement counted as productive if the CDR3 had no stop codons and remained in frame with V and J, and every other rearrangement counted as non-productive. Following IMGT convention, CDR3 was defined as the stretch from the second conserved V-encoded cysteine up to the conserved J-encoded phenylalanine. The earlier analysis of a few hundred of the donors excluded sequences that lacked an unambiguous match to a single V gene segment. In an earlier analysis of several hundred of the donors, V segments were called functional above 56.7% productive rearrangements and were called segregating when the between-donor standard deviation exceeded 5%. To diagnose cytomegalovirus status from the catalog of TCR beta chain sequences, a statistical classification framework was built. In a later analysis, V and J genes were assigned by comparing TCR nucleotide sequences against IMGT/GENE-DB human TR gene sequences. A later analysis assigned CDR3 sequences and most-parsimonious VDJ recombination scenarios with the TCRdist pipeline. In a later analysis, every TCR beta chain was defined by the combination of its CDR3 amino acid sequence and its V-gene family, and reads without a unique V-gene family were dropped. To address suspected cross-contamination and a sequencing artifact, a later analysis removed approximately 590 highly shared, low-generation-probability nucleotide sequences. In a later analysis, a clonal expansion index was calculated for each public chain from normalized within-repertoire ranks of inferred template counts. In a later analysis, generation probabilities were computed using a VDJ recombination model fitted to out-of-frame rearrangements, and the results were checked against IGoR. In a later analysis, TCR-TCR, TCR-HLA and TCR-CMV co-occurrence was scored with hypergeometric tests, and a repertoire-size bias correction was applied to TCR pairs. A later analysis estimated false discovery rates by permuting HLA or CMV assignments 20 times. In a later analysis, co-occurring TCRs were grouped with DBSCAN, and TCRdist sequence similarity was added when clustering was performed within HLA-allele-positive subsets. Repertoires with fewer than 30,000 or more than 120,000 public chains, plus five repertoires with anomalous nucleotide sharing, were excluded from co-occurrence clustering. The source is immuneACCESS, and TCRdb retained only in-frame sequences with V and J called. Part of the clones is not carried over; for the studies checked, unresolved V genes explain less than half of this, and the remainder is unexplained. The D gene and trimming were derived from the DNA, and the V and J assignments and clone size from that table. This sample is represented by 200,000 or so clones; roughly 80% of them were singletons. The top ten hold about 3% of the sample.

The CDR3 covers 11 residues, taking in both the cysteine and the phenylalanine. Solely the CDR3 DNA is kept, with 33 bases framed from the first base. V gives up 3 bases and J gives up 0 bases, and the segment between their germline ends measures 2 bases. Reading the germline V gene (reference sequence) gives CDR1 DFQATT and CDR2 SNEGSKA. Recombination connected TRBV20-1 to TRBJ2-5, with the D gene call left open. The sequencing sample was made of PBMCs. This TCR was recovered from a man aged 25-40 years in good health and CMV-seronegative. The CDR3 reads as follows: CSASDQETQYF. The DNA reads as follows: TGCAGTGCTAGCGACCAAGAGACCCAGTACTTC.